Here is one TCR beta chain with its context. Per the germline V gene, CDR1 is LNHDA and CDR2 is SQIVND (reference sequence). Trimming stripped 10 bases from V and 8 bases from J, with 20 bases between. There are 13 residues in the CDR3. This entry is derived from a study of blood T cell repertoires in COVID-19. Study processing details: Amplified reference gene primers provided the basis for estimating nucleated cell counts. Clones were read by immunoSEQ multiplex PCR, and TCRdb kept only the in-frame ones, dropping some. Clonal size and the V and J genes are those of that table, whereas D and trimming came from the DNA. The sample shows around 220,000 clones, 88% of them seen only once.

The material sequenced was PBMCs or T cells enriched from blood (not recorded which). This clonotype was obtained from a woman aged 45-65 years with acute COVID-19. This chain joins TRBV19 and TRBJ1-1; perhaps TRBD1 as D (5 bases). CDR3 sequence (DNA): TGTGCCACCTTTCAAGTCGTAGGGGCCGAAGCTTTCTTT. It specifies CATFQVVGAEAFF.